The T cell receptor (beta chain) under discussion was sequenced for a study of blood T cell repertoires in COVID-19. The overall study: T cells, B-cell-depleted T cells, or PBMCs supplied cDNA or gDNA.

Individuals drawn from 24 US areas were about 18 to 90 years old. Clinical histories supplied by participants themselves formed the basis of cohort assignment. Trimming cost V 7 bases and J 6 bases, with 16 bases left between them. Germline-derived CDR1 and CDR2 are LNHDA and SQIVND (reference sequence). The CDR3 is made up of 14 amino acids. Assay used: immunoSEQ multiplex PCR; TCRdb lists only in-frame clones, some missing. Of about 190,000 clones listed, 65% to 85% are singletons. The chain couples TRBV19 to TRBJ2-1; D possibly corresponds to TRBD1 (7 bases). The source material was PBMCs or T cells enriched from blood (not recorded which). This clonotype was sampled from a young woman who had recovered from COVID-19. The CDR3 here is CASTVQGGPNEQFF. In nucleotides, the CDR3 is TGTGCCAGTACTGTGCAGGGGGGACCCAATGAGCAGTTCTTC.